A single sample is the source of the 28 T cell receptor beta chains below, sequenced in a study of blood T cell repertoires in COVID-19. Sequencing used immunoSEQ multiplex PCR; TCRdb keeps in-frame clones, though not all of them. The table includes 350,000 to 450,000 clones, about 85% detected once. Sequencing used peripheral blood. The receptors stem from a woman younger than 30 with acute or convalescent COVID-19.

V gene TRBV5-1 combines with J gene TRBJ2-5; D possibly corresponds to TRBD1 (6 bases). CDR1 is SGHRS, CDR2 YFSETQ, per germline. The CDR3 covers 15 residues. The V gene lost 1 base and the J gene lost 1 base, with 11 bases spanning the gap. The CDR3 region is CASSLSQQGQETQYF. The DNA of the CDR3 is TGCGCCAGCAGCTTGTCACAACAGGGCCAAGAGACCCAGTACTTC.

This chain's CDR3 is CASSAFNTEETQYF. The CDR3 DNA is TGTGCCAGCAGTGCGTTTAATACTGAAGAGACCCAGTACTTC. This rearrangement joins TRBV25-1 to TRBJ2-5; D call uncertain. The CDR3 totals 14 residues. The V gene lost 4 bases and the J gene lost 3 bases, with 12 bases spanning the gap. Per the germline V gene, CDR1 is MGHDK and CDR2 is SYGVNS.

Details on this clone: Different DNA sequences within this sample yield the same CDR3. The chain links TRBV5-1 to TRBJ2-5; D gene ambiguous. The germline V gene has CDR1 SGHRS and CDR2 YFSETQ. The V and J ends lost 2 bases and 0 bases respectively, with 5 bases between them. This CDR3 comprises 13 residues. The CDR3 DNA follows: TGCGCCAGCAGCTTAGACTACCAAGAGACCCAGTACTTC. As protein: CASSLDYQETQYF.

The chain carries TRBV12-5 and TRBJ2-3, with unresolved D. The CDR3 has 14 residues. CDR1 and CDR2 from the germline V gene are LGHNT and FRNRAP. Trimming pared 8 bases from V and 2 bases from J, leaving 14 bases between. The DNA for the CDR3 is TGTGCTAGTAATGTAAATGGAGCCACAGATACGCAGTATTTT. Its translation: CASNVNGATDTQYF. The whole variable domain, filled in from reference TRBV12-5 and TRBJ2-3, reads DARVTQTPRHKVTEMGQEVTMRCQPILGHNTVFWYRQTMMQGLELLAYFRNRAPLDDSGMPKDRFSAEMPDATLATLKIQPSEPRDSAVYFCASNVNGATDTQYFGPGTRLTVL.

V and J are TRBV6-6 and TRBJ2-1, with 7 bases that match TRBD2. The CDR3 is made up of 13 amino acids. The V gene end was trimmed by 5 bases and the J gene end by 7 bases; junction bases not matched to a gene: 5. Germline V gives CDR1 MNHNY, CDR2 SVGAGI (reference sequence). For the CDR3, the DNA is TGTGCCAGCAGTCCGGGACTATATAATGAGCAGTTCTTC. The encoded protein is CASSPGLYNEQFF.

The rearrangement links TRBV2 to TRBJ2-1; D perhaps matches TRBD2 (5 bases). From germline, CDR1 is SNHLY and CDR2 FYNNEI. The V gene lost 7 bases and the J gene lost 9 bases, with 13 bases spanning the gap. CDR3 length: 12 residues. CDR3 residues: CASTLTSGEQFF. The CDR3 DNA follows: TGTGCCAGCACTCTTACCAGCGGTGAGCAGTTCTTC.

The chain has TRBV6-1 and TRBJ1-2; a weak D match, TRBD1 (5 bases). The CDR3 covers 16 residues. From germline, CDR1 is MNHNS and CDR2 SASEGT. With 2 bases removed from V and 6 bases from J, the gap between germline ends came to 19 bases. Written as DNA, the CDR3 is TGTGCCAGCAGTGAAAGGTTGGGTGGCAGGGTCAATGGCTACACCTTC. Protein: CASSERLGGRVNGYTF.

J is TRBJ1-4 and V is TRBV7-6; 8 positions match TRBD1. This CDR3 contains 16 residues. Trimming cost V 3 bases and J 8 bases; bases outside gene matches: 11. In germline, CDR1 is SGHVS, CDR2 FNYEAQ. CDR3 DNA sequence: TGTGCCAGCAGCTTTCCTGGACAGGGTCCCTTAGAAAAACTGTTTTTT. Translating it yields CASSFPGQGPLEKLFF.

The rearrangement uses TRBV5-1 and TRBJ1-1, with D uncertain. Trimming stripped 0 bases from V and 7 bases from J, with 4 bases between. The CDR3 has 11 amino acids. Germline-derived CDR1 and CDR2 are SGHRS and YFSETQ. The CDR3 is CASSLGVEAFF. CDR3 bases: TGCGCCAGCAGCTTGGGAGTTGAAGCTTTCTTT. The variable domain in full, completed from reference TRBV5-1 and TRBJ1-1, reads KAGVTQTPRYLIKTRGQQVTLSCSPISGHRSVSWYQQTPGQGLQFLFEYFSETQRNKGNFPGRFSGRQFSNSRSEMNVSTLELGDSALYLCASSLGVEAFFGQGTRLTVV.

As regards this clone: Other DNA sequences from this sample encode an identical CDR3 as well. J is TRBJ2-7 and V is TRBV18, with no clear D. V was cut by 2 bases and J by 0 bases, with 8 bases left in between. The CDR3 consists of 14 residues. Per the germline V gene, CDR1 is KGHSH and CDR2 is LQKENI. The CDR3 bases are TGTGCCAGCTCACCAGGCCAAAGCTCCTACGAGCAGTACTTC. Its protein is CASSPGQSSYEQYF.

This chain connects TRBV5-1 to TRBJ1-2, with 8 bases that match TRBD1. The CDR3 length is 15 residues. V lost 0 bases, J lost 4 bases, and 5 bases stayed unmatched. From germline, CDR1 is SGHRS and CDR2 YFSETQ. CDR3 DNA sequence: TGCGCCAGCAGCTTGGAAGGGACAGGATCCTATGGCTACACCTTC. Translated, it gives CASSLEGTGSYGYTF.

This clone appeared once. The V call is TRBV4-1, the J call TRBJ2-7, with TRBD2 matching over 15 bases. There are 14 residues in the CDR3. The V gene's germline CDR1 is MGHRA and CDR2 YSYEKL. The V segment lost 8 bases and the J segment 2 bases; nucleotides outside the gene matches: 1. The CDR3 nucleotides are TGCGCCAGCCGGACTAGCGGGGGGGCCTACGAGCAGTACTTC. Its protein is CASRTSGGAYEQYF.

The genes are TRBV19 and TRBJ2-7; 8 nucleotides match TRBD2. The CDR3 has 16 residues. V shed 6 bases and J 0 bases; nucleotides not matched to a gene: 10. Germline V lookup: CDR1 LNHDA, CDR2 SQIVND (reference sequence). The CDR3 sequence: CASRGLGGTLSYEQYF. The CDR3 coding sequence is TGTGCCAGTAGGGGACTAGGGGGTACTCTCTCCTACGAGCAGTACTTC.

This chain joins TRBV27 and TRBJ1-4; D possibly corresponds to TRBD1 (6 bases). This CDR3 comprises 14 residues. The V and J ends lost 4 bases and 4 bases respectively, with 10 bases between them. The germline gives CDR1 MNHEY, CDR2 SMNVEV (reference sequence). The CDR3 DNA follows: TGTGCCAGCAGTTGGGGGCAGTATAATGAAAAACTGTTTTTT. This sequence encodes CASSWGQYNEKLFF.

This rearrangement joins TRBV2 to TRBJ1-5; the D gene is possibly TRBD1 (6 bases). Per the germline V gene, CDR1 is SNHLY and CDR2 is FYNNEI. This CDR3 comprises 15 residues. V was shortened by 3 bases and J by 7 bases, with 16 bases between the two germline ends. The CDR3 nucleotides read TGTGCCAGCAGTGAGGGGCAGGGGCAACGGCAGCCCCAGCATTTT. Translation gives CASSEGQGQRQPQHF.

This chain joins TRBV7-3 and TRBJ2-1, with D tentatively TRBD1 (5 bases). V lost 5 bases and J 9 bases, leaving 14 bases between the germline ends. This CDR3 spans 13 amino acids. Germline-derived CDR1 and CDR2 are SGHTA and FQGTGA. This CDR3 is CASSPNERGEQFF. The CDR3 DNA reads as TGTGCCAGCAGCCCCAACGAAAGGGGTGAGCAGTTCTTC.

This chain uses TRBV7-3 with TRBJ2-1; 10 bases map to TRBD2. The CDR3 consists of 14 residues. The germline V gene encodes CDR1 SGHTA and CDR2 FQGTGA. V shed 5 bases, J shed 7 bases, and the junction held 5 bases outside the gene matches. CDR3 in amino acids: CASSPSGGGNEQFF. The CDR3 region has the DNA TGTGCCAGCAGCCCTAGCGGGGGAGGGAATGAGCAGTTCTTC.

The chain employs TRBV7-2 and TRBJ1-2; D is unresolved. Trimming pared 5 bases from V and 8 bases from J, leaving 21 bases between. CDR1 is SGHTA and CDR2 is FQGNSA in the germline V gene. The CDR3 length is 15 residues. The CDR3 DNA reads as TGTGCCAGCAGCACTTACAGCCCCCAGGCCTTAGGCTACACCTTC. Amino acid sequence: CASSTYSPQALGYTF.

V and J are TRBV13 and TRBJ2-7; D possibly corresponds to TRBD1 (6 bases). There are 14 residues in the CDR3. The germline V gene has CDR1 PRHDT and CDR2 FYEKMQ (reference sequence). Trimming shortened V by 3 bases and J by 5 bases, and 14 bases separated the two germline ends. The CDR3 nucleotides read TGTGCCAGCAGCTTTACAGGGTTTGGCGACGAGCAGTACTTC. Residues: CASSFTGFGDEQYF.

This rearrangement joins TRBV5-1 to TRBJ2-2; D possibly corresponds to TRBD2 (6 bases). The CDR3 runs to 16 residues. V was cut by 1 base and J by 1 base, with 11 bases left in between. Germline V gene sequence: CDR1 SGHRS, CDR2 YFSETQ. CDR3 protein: CASSLSTSVNTGELFF. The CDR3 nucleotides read TGCGCCAGCAGCTTGTCGACTAGTGTGAACACCGGGGAGCTGTTTTTT.

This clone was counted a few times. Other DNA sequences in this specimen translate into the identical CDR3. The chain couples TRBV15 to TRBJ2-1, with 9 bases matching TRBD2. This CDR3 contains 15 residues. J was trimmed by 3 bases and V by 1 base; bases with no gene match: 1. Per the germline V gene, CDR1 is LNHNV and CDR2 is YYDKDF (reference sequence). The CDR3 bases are TGTGCCACCAGCAGAGGACTAGCGGACTACAATGAGCAGTTCTTC. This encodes CATSRGLADYNEQFF.

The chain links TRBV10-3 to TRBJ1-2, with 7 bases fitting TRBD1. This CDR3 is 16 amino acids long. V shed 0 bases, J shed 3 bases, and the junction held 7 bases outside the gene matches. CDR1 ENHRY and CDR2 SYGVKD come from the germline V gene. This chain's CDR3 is CAISESEGAIDYGYTF. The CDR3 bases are TGTGCCATCAGTGAGTCGGAGGGGGCAATAGACTATGGCTACACCTTC.

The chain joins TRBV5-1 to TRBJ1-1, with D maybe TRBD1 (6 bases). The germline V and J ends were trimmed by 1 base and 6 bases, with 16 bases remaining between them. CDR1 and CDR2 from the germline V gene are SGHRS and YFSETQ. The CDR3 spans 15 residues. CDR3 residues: CASSLSPGARAEAFF. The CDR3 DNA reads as TGCGCCAGCAGCTTGAGTCCAGGGGCGAGGGCTGAAGCTTTCTTT.

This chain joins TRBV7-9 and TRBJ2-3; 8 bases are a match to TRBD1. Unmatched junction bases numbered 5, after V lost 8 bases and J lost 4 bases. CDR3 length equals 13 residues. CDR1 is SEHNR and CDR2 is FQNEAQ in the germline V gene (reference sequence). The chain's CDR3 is CASGEQGADTQYF. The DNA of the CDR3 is TGTGCCAGCGGAGAACAGGGGGCAGATACGCAGTATTTT.

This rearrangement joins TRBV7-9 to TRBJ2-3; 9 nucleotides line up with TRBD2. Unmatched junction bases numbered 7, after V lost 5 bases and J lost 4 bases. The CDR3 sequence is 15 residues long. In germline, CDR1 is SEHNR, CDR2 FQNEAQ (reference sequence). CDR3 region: CASSQASGKADTQYF. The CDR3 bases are TGTGCCAGCAGCCAAGCTAGCGGGAAGGCAGATACGCAGTATTTT.

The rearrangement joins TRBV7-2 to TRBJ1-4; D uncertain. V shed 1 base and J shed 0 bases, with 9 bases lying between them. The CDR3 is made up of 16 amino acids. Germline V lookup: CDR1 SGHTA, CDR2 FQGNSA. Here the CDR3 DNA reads TGTGCCAGCAGCTTAGATTTAACTACAACTAATGAAAAACTGTTTTTT. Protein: CASSLDLTTTNEKLFF.

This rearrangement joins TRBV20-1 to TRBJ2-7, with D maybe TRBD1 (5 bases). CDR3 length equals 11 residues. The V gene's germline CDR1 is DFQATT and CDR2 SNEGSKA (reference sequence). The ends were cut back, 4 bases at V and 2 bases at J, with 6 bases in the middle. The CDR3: CSAMDTYEQYF. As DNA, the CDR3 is TGCAGTGCTATGGACACCTACGAGCAGTACTTC.

The CDR3 DNA follows: TGTGCCTGGAGACAGGACAGTCGTGGCTACACCTTC. This codes for CAWRQDSRGYTF. The chain joins TRBV30 to TRBJ1-2; maybe TRBD1 (6 bases). Germline V CDR1 and CDR2: GTSNPN, SVGIG (reference sequence). Trimming removed 3 bases at V and 7 bases at J, with 12 bases between. There are 12 residues in the CDR3.